This TCR beta chain was recorded in a study of human T cells and chemical hapten exposure. TCRdb independently ran MiXCR on the RACE reads; one entry per CDR3 protein. The table includes approximately 33,000 distinct CDR3 sequences, 6.5% to 8.5% detected once. Specified time point: healthy volunteer bleed at 2 weeks. Someone pulled total RNA out of unfractionated whole blood. This clonotype has a handful of counts. This sequence originates from a human donor in good health. Some clones in this sample may be carry-over from other donors' samples. Sequenced input: whole blood.

The CDR3 coding sequence is TGCAGTGCTAGGCCAAGACCGGGACAGGGGGCCAAAAACATTCAGTACTTC. Its protein product is CSARPRPGQGAKNIQYF. The chain employs TRBV20-1 and TRBJ2-4; 10 positions agree with TRBD1. Germline V gene lookup returns CDR1 DFQATT and CDR2 SNEGSKA (reference sequence). Unmatched junction bases numbered 9, after V lost 3 bases and J lost 1 base. The CDR3 covers 17 residues.